These T cell receptor beta chains were read from a single sample in a study of PD-1 blockade in classical Hodgkin lymphoma. Measured with immunoSEQ multiplex PCR; TCRdb has only the in-frame clones, and not every one. In the table there are around 92,000 clones, around 80% of which are singletons. The material was peripheral blood mononuclear cells (PBMCs), obtained before the fourth cycle of nivolumab. These receptor sequences come from a human donor with classical Hodgkin lymphoma. Both conserved end residues are part of each CDR3. A D gene is named only where the DNA matches it firmly. Part of the rows lack a size; the others show once, few, many or a class for expanded clones.

clone_size: -
v_call: TRBV5-8
j_call: TRBJ2-7
d_call: -
cdr3_nt: TGTGCCAGCAGCAAGCAGGGGTTTAATTCTCACGAGCAGTACTTC
cdr3_aa: CASSKQGFNSHEQYF

clone_size: few
v_call: TRBV2
j_call: TRBJ1-2
d_call: -
cdr3_nt: TGTGCCAGCAGTGGACAGCCGCCCTATGGCTACACCTTC
cdr3_aa: CASSGQPPYGYTF

clone_size: -
v_call: TRBV28
j_call: TRBJ2-2
d_call: TRBD2
cdr3_nt: TGTGCCAGCAGTTGGACTAGCGGGAGGTCCGGGGAGCTGTTTTTT
cdr3_aa: CASSWTSGRSGELFF

clone_size: -
v_call: TRBV2
j_call: TRBJ2-2
d_call: TRBD2
cdr3_nt: TGTGCCAGCAGCGGACTAGCGAACACCGGGGAGCTGTTTTTT
cdr3_aa: CASSGLANTGELFF

clone_size: -
v_call: TRBV2
j_call: TRBJ2-1
d_call: -
cdr3_nt: TGTGCCAGCAGTGAGGCCGTGGACAATGAGCAGTTCTTC
cdr3_aa: CASSEAVDNEQFF

clone_size: -
v_call: TRBV2
j_call: TRBJ2-7
d_call: TRBD2
cdr3_nt: TGTGCCAGCAGTGAGCCGGGAGGGTCCTACGAGCAGTACTTC
cdr3_aa: CASSEPGGSYEQYF

clone_size: -
v_call: TRBV5-4
j_call: TRBJ2-3
d_call: -
cdr3_nt: TGTGCCAGCAGGCCGGACCCGGGAGCAGATACGCAGTATTTT
cdr3_aa: CASRPDPGADTQYF

clone_size: -
v_call: TRBV18
j_call: TRBJ2-7
d_call: -
cdr3_nt: TGTGCCAGCTCACCACCGTGGGCGGGAAGCTCCTACGAGCAGTACTTC
cdr3_aa: CASSPPWAGSSYEQYF

clone_size: -
v_call: TRBV6-5
j_call: TRBJ2-7
d_call: TRBD2
cdr3_nt: TGTGCCAGCAGCCAGGCAGCGGGAGCGATCTACGAGCAGTACTTC
cdr3_aa: CASSQAAGAIYEQYF

clone_size: -
v_call: TRBV30
j_call: TRBJ1-2
d_call: -
cdr3_nt: TGTGCCTGGAGTGTAAACGGGGCAACTAGCTACACCTTC
cdr3_aa: CAWSVNGATSYTF

clone_size: -
v_call: TRBV19
j_call: TRBJ2-6
d_call: -
cdr3_nt: TGTGCCAGTAGTAGGTCAGTAAACTCTGGGGCCAACGTCCTGACTTTC
cdr3_aa: CASSRSVNSGANVLTF

clone_size: -
v_call: TRBV30
j_call: TRBJ1-2
d_call: -
cdr3_nt: TGTGCCTGGGTACCAACCAGTAACTATGGCTACACCTTC
cdr3_aa: CAWVPTSNYGYTF

clone_size: -
v_call: TRBV2
j_call: TRBJ2-7
d_call: -
cdr3_nt: TGTGCCAGCAGACCGACGAGCCACGAGCAGTACTTC
cdr3_aa: CASRPTSHEQYF

clone_size: -
v_call: TRBV9
j_call: TRBJ2-1
d_call: TRBD2
cdr3_nt: TGTGCCAGCAGCGAGGGCGGGAGCTCCTACAATGAGCAGTTCTTC
cdr3_aa: CASSEGGSSYNEQFF

clone_size: -
v_call: TRBV11-2
j_call: TRBJ2-1
d_call: -
cdr3_nt: TGTGCCGTACAAGAGAGTGGCAATGAGCAGTTCTTC
cdr3_aa: CAVQESGNEQFF

clone_size: -
v_call: TRBV11-3
j_call: TRBJ2-1
d_call: -
cdr3_nt: TGTGCCAGCAGCTCAGGACCCAACAATGAGCAGTTCTTC
cdr3_aa: CASSSGPNNEQFF

clone_size: -
v_call: TRBV28
j_call: TRBJ2-1
d_call: -
cdr3_nt: TGTGCCAGCAGTTGGTCGACGCAGGCAAATGAGCAGTTCTTC
cdr3_aa: CASSWSTQANEQFF

clone_size: -
v_call: TRBV7-2
j_call: TRBJ1-3
d_call: -
cdr3_nt: TGTGCCAGCAGCTTAGACCGGGGTACTGGAAACACCATATATTTT
cdr3_aa: CASSLDRGTGNTIYF

clone_size: -
v_call: TRBV5-1
j_call: TRBJ2-3
d_call: -
cdr3_nt: TGCGCCAGCTCCCCTAGCACAGATACGCAGTATTTT
cdr3_aa: CASSPSTDTQYF

clone_size: -
v_call: TRBV5-6
j_call: TRBJ2-5
d_call: -
cdr3_nt: TGTGCCAACTCACTTGGGTTAGCCGGGACCCAGTACTTC
cdr3_aa: CANSLGLAGTQYF

clone_size: -
v_call: TRBV19
j_call: TRBJ2-5
d_call: TRBD2
cdr3_nt: TGTGCCAGTAGTAGCCGACTAGCGGGAGAGGTAGAGACCCAGTACTTC
cdr3_aa: CASSSRLAGEVETQYF

clone_size: -
v_call: TRBV6-1
j_call: TRBJ1-1
d_call: -
cdr3_nt: TGTGCCAGCAGTGCCAGGGGATGGAGAGATATGAACACTGAAGCTTTCTTT
cdr3_aa: CASSARGWRDMNTEAFF

clone_size: -
v_call: TRBV6-1
j_call: TRBJ1-1
d_call: -
cdr3_nt: TGTGCCAGCAGTGAAAGGCAGCCCCTCATGTGGACTGAAGCTTTCTTT
cdr3_aa: CASSERQPLMWTEAFF

clone_size: -
v_call: TRBV29-1
j_call: TRBJ2-1
d_call: -
cdr3_nt: TGCAGCGTTGTTCTGAACGGCCGTACCAATGAGCAGTTCTTC
cdr3_aa: CSVVLNGRTNEQFF

clone_size: -
v_call: TRBV5-4
j_call: TRBJ2-7
d_call: -
cdr3_nt: TGTGCCAGCAGCTTGGTACAGTATTGGGGTGAGCAGTACTTC
cdr3_aa: CASSLVQYWGEQYF

clone_size: -
v_call: TRBV19
j_call: TRBJ2-2
d_call: TRBD2
cdr3_nt: TGTGCCAGTAGTACTTTACTAGCGGGAGGGCCCGGGGAGCTGTTTTTT
cdr3_aa: CASSTLLAGGPGELFF

clone_size: -
v_call: TRBV19
j_call: TRBJ1-2
d_call: -
cdr3_nt: TGTGCCAGTAGTATAGGGACAGTGCCGAGCTACACCTTC
cdr3_aa: CASSIGTVPSYTF

clone_size: -
v_call: TRBV11-1
j_call: TRBJ2-7
d_call: TRBD2
cdr3_nt: TGTGCCAGCAGCCCCCGACTAGCGGGCCCCTACGAGCAGTACTTC
cdr3_aa: CASSPRLAGPYEQYF

clone_size: few
v_call: TRBV9
j_call: TRBJ2-2
d_call: TRBD2
cdr3_nt: TGTGCCAGCAGCGTGAGGACTAGCGGAAACACCGGGGAGCTGTTTTTT
cdr3_aa: CASSVRTSGNTGELFF

clone_size: -
v_call: TRBV19
j_call: TRBJ2-1
d_call: TRBD2
cdr3_nt: TGTGCCAGTTGGGAGGGCCTGGGTGAGCAGTTCTTC
cdr3_aa: CASWEGLGEQFF

clone_size: few
v_call: TRBV11-2
j_call: TRBJ2-7
d_call: -
cdr3_nt: TGTGCCAGCAGCTCCGGAAACGACTACGAGCAGTACTTC
cdr3_aa: CASSSGNDYEQYF

clone_size: few
v_call: TRBV10-3
j_call: TRBJ2-7
d_call: TRBD2
cdr3_nt: TGTGCCATCAGTACTAGCGGGGGTGCCTACGAGCAGTACTTC
cdr3_aa: CAISTSGGAYEQYF

clone_size: once
v_call: TRBV11-2
j_call: TRBJ1-1
d_call: -
cdr3_nt: TGTGCCAGCAGCTCCTCAGGGGTATCTGAAGCTTTCTTT
cdr3_aa: CASSSSGVSEAFF

clone_size: -
v_call: TRBV6-5
j_call: TRBJ2-3
d_call: -
cdr3_nt: TGTGCCAGCAGCCTAAGTATCAGCACAGATACGCAGTATTTT
cdr3_aa: CASSLSISTDTQYF

clone_size: -
v_call: TRBV5-1
j_call: TRBJ1-3
d_call: -
cdr3_nt: TGCGCCAGCAGCTTGGGGGACACGGGCCTCTCTGGAAACACCATATATTTT
cdr3_aa: CASSLGDTGLSGNTIYF

clone_size: -
v_call: TRBV5-5
j_call: TRBJ2-7
d_call: -
cdr3_nt: TGTGCCAGCAGCTCAGGACAGAATCCTACACTATCGTACGAGCAGTACTTC
cdr3_aa: CASSSGQNPTLSYEQYF

clone_size: -
v_call: TRBV5-5
j_call: TRBJ2-5
d_call: -
cdr3_nt: TGTGCCAGCAGCCCCGGAGGGTCGGTGGAGACCCAGTACTTC
cdr3_aa: CASSPGGSVETQYF

clone_size: -
v_call: TRBV6-5
j_call: TRBJ1-2
d_call: TRBD1
cdr3_nt: TGTGCCAGCAAGCCAACGGGACAGTTGACCTATGGCTACACCTTC
cdr3_aa: CASKPTGQLTYGYTF

clone_size: -
v_call: TRBV10-3
j_call: TRBJ1-2
d_call: TRBD1
cdr3_nt: TGTGCCATCGGCGGCTGGGACAGGGGAAGGGATGGCTACACCTTC
cdr3_aa: CAIGGWDRGRDGYTF

clone_size: -
v_call: TRBV13
j_call: TRBJ2-2
d_call: -
cdr3_nt: TGTGCCAGCAGCTCGACCATTGCGAACACCGGGGAGCTGTTTTTT
cdr3_aa: CASSSTIANTGELFF

clone_size: -
v_call: TRBV15
j_call: TRBJ1-2
d_call: -
cdr3_nt: TGTGCCACCAGCAGAGTGGGCAGGGGATACCATGGCTACACCTTC
cdr3_aa: CATSRVGRGYHGYTF

clone_size: few
v_call: TRBV9
j_call: TRBJ2-1
d_call: TRBD2
cdr3_nt: TGTGCCAGCAGCCCCTCCGCGGGACTAGCCCTCGAGTTCTTC
cdr3_aa: CASSPSAGLALEFF

clone_size: -
v_call: TRBV30
j_call: TRBJ2-7
d_call: -
cdr3_nt: TGTGCCTGGAGTGGAGTAGCGGCGTACGAGCAGTACTTC
cdr3_aa: CAWSGVAAYEQYF

clone_size: -
v_call: TRBV5-6
j_call: TRBJ2-5
d_call: -
cdr3_nt: TGTGCCAGCAGCCTAGCCGTGGTAGAGACCCAGTACTTC
cdr3_aa: CASSLAVVETQYF

clone_size: few
v_call: TRBV5-5
j_call: TRBJ1-2
d_call: -
cdr3_nt: TGTGCCAGCAGCTTGCTAAGGACAGCAGACCCTAACTATGGCTACACCTTC
cdr3_aa: CASSLLRTADPNYGYTF

clone_size: -
v_call: TRBV5-4
j_call: TRBJ2-5
d_call: TRBD2
cdr3_nt: TGTGCCAGCAGCTTCCACGGACTAGATCAAGAGACCCAGTACTTC
cdr3_aa: CASSFHGLDQETQYF

clone_size: -
v_call: TRBV5-1
j_call: TRBJ2-7
d_call: TRBD2
cdr3_nt: TGCGCCAGCAGGATCACAGCGGGAGAAACGGCCGAGCAGTACTTC
cdr3_aa: CASRITAGETAEQYF

clone_size: -
v_call: TRBV1
j_call: TRBJ1-1
d_call: -
cdr3_nt: TGCACCAGCAGCCGACGCGATGCCAGGGGTGACACTGAAGCTTTCTTT
cdr3_aa: CTSSRRDARGDTEAFF

clone_size: few
v_call: TRBV6-5
j_call: TRBJ2-3
d_call: -
cdr3_nt: TGCCCGCGGTTTGGCGGAGATACGCAGTATTTT
cdr3_aa: CPRFGGDTQYF

clone_size: once
v_call: TRBV15
j_call: TRBJ2-5
d_call: TRBD2
cdr3_nt: TGTGCCACCAGCAGAGGTCCGGGAGGGCAAGAGACCCAGTACTTC
cdr3_aa: CATSRGPGGQETQYF

clone_size: many
v_call: TRBV7-2
j_call: TRBJ2-1
d_call: -
cdr3_nt: TGTGCCAGCAGCTTAGTTGGGGGGCGGCTGGCCGAGCAGTTCTTC
cdr3_aa: CASSLVGGRLAEQFF

clone_size: once
v_call: TRBV2
j_call: TRBJ2-4
d_call: -
cdr3_nt: TGTGCCAGCAGTGAGTCGACTTCCGCGTACTTC
cdr3_aa: CASSESTSAYF

clone_size: -
v_call: TRBV5-1
j_call: TRBJ2-3
d_call: -
cdr3_nt: TGCGCCAGCAGCTCCGGGACACTCACAGATACGCAGTATTTT
cdr3_aa: CASSSGTLTDTQYF